The 5 T cell receptor beta chains below come from one sample, sequenced in a study of a mutant IDH1 vaccine in newly diagnosed glioma. The time point: week 5, during vaccination. Vaccination used 300 ug of mutant IDH1 20-mer peptide per dose, with topical imiquimod. No antigen has been identified for these receptors. Here immunoSEQ multiplex PCR was the method, and the copy in TCRdb shows in-frame clones only, minus some. The table shows 70,000 to 90,000 clones, with over 75% occurring only once. Material: PBMCs, obtained from a glioma patient whose treatment included an IDH1 peptide vaccine. Receptors were obtained from a woman between 50 and 59 years old with glioma.

This rearrangement joins TRBV7-8 to TRBJ2-2; TRBD1 matches 8 bases. CDR1 and CDR2 from the germline V gene are SGHVS and FQNEAQ. The CDR3 loop spans 15 amino acids. V gave up 5 bases and J gave up 5 bases; unmatched junction bases: 7. The CDR3 DNA is TGTGCCAGCAGCCCACAGGGGGTCGGGACCGGGGAGCTGTTTTTT. Translating gives CASSPQGVGTGELFF.

This clone was detected once. The chain employs TRBV7-8 and TRBJ2-1; D tentatively fits TRBD1 or TRBD2 (5 bases each). V shed 1 base and J shed 7 bases, with 14 bases lying between them. CDR1 and CDR2 (germline): SGHVS, FQNEAQ. The CDR3 totals 15 residues. The CDR3 DNA reads as TGTGCCAGCAGCTTAGTCCCCGAGGGGAGAAATGAGCAGTTCTTC. Translating it yields CASSLVPEGRNEQFF.

The genes are TRBV27 and TRBJ2-3; D might be TRBD1 (6 bases). Per germline, CDR1 MNHEY and CDR2 SMNVEV (reference sequence). Trimming left V 3 bases short and J 6 bases short, with 16 bases between. This CDR3 region has 15 residues. CDR3 coding DNA: TGTGCCAGCAGTTTGAAGACAGGCCTCACGGATACGCAGTATTTT. This codes for CASSLKTGLTDTQYF.

CDR3 nucleotides: TGTGCCTGGAGTGTGGGGGAGAGAGGCATTCAGTACTTC. This gives the protein CAWSVGERGIQYF. The chain couples TRBV30 to TRBJ2-4, with D perhaps TRBD1 or TRBD2 (5 bases each). Germline V CDR1 and CDR2: GTSNPN, SVGIG (reference sequence). The V end was cut by 0 bases, the J end by 9 bases, with 12 bases between. The CDR3 totals 13 residues.

The J gene is TRBJ1-3, the V gene TRBV7-6; D call uncertain. This CDR3 is 15 amino acids long. CDR1 and CDR2 (germline): SGHVS, FNYEAQ. The V and J ends lost 0 bases and 4 bases respectively, with 10 bases between them. The CDR3 bases are TGTGCCAGCAGCTTAGCGAGAAGTCAAGGAAACACCATATATTTT. It codes for CASSLARSQGNTIYF.